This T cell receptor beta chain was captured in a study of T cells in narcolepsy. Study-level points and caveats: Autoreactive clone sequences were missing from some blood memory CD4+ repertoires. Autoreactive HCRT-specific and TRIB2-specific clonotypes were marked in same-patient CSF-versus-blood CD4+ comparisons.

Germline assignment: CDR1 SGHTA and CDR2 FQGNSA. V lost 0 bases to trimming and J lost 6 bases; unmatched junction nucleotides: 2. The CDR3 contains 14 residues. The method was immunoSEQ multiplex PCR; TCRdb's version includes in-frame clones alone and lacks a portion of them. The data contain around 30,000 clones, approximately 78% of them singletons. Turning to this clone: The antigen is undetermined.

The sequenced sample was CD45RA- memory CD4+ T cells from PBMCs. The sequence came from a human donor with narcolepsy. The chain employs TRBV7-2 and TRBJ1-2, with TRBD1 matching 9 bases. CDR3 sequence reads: CASSLAGQGHGYTF. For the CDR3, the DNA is TGTGCCAGCAGCTTAGCCGGACAGGGGCATGGCTACACCTTC.